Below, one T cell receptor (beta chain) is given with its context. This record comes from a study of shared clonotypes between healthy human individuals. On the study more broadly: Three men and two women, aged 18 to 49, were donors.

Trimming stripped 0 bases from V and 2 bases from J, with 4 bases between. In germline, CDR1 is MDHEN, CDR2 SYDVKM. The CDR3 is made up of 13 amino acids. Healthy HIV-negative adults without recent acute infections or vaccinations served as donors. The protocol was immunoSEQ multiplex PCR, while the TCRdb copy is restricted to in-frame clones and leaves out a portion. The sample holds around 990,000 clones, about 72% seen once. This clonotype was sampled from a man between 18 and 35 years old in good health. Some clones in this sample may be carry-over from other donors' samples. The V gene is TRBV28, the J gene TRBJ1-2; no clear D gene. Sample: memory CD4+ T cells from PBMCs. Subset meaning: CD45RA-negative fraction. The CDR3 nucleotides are TGTGCCAGCAGTTTATGGGGGAACTATGGCTACACCTTC. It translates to CASSLWGNYGYTF.